The entry below describes one TCR beta chain. Its matching antigen is unknown. This specimen comes from a study of cytomegalovirus exposure and HLA in healthy donors. Study summary: HLA-typed donors contributed 65 million to 95 million unique TCRs, which were held in an early data release. Study-wide results and limits: TCR beta sequences numbering over 15,000 were associated with HLA alleles at 0.05 false discovery rate in a later analysis.

Both 60 Vbeta primers and 13 Jbeta primers went into the PCR. Profiled with immunoSEQ multiplex PCR; TCRdb holds only in-frame clones, not every one. This table holds fewer than 100,000 clones, under 85% found once. Sequencing was carried out using PBMCs. This TCR came from a middle-aged woman in good health and CMV-seropositive.

The CDR3 sequence: CASSTGQANYGYTF. The CDR3 bases are TGTGCCAGCAGCACGGGACAGGCGAACTATGGCTACACCTTC. V and J are TRBV5-4 and TRBJ1-2, with 8 bases that match TRBD1. The ends lost 4 bases at V and 2 bases at J; junction bases unmatched: 4. This CDR3 is built from 14 residues. CDR1 and CDR2 (germline): SGHNT, YYREEE (reference sequence).